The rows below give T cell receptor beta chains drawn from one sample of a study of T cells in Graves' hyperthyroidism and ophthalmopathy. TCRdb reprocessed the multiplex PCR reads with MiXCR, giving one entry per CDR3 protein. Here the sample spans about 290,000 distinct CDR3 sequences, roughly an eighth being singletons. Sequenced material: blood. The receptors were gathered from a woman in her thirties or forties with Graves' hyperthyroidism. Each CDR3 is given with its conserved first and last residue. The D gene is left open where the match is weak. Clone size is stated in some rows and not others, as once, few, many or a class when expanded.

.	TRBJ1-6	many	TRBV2	TGTGCCAGCAGTGGGGGCGGGAGCTCCTATAATTCACCCCTCCACTTT	CASSGGGSSYNSPLHF
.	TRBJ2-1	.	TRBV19	TGTGCCAGTAGTATAGGTCTTTCTGAGGGAGGTGAGCAGTTCTTC	CASSIGLSEGGEQFF
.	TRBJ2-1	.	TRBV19	TGTGCCAGTACCCGGGGACGCTCCTACAATGAGCAGTTCTTC	CASTRGRSYNEQFF
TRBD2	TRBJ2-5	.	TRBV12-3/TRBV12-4	TGTGCCAGCAGGTATAGCGGGAGTCTGTACTTC	CASRYSGSLYF
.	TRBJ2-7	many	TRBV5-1	TGCGCCAGCAGCTTGTCGGCCCTTGACCGGTCCTACGAGCAGTACTTC	CASSLSALDRSYEQYF
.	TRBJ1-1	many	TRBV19	TGTGCCAGTAGCCGACAGCCATACACTGAAGCTTTCTTT	CASSRQPYTEAFF
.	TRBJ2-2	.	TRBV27	TGTGCCAGCAGTTTAGGACCTTCGGCCGGGGAGCTGTTTTTT	CASSLGPSAGELFF
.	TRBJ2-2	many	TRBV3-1	TGTGCCAGCAGCCAAGATATCCGGGGGAACACCGGGGAGCTGTTTTTT	CASSQDIRGNTGELFF
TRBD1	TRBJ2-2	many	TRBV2	TGTGCCAGCAGTGAGACAGGGGGCAGGACCGGGGAGCTGTTTTTT	CASSETGGRTGELFF
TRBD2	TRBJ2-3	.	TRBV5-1	TGCGCCAGCAGCTTGGCCAGCGGGATGGATACGCAGTATTTT	CASSLASGMDTQYF
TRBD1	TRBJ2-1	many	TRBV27	TGTGCCAGCTACGACAGGGTCGTGGGCGAGCAGTTCTTC	CASYDRVVGEQFF
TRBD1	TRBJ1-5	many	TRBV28	TGTGCCACTATGGGACAGGGGCAGCCCCAGCATTTT	CATMGQGQPQHF
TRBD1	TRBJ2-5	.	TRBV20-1	TGCAGTGCTAGATCACAGGGGGTCAAAGAGACCCAGTACTTC	CSARSQGVKETQYF
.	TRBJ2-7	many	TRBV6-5	TGTGCCAGCAGTTACAGGCCGGCCGCCCCCTCCTACGAGCAGTACTTC	CASSYRPAAPSYEQYF
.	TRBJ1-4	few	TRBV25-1	TGTGCCAGCAGTGAATTGAGGGGTAATGAAAAACTGTTTTTT	CASSELRGNEKLFF
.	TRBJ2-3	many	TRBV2	TGTGCCAGCTCGCCGGGACCTGCAGATACGCAGTATTTT	CASSPGPADTQYF